The rows below give T cell receptor beta chains drawn from one sample of a study of shared clonotypes between healthy human individuals. Data came from immunoSEQ multiplex PCR; TCRdb stores just in-frame clones and leaves some out. The sample lists approximately 2,000,000 clones; just under 95% were seen once. Input material: naive CD8+ T cells from PBMCs. The source is a young man in good health. Some clones in this sample may be carry-over from other donors' samples. Each CDR3 is given with its conserved first and last residue. A D gene is named only where the DNA matches it firmly. A clone size is listed for some rows: how often the clone was seen (once, few, many), or a class if it is expanded.

.	.	TRBV28	TRBJ1-1	CASRRRRTGTLNTEAFF	TGTGCCAGCAGACGGCGGAGGACCGGGACACTGAACACTGAAGCTTTCTTT
.	TRBD1	TRBV13	TRBJ2-4	CASSLRGPKNIQYF	TGTGCCAGCAGCTTAAGGGGGCCCAAAAACATTCAGTACTTC
.	.	TRBV9	TRBJ1-4	CASSETVQGRGEKLFF	TGTGCCAGCAGCGAGACGGTACAGGGAAGAGGGGAAAAACTGTTTTTT
once	.	TRBV4-3	TRBJ2-7	CASSQGRVSSYEQYF	TGCGCCAGCAGCCAAGGCAGGGTGAGCTCCTACGAGCAGTACTTC
.	TRBD1	TRBV2	TRBJ1-2	CASRAWTGTSPNYGYTF	TGTGCCAGCAGGGCTTGGACAGGGACTAGCCCTAACTATGGCTACACCTTC
.	.	TRBV19	TRBJ2-7	CASSIKLAATEQYF	TGTGCCAGTAGTATAAAGCTAGCCGCTACCGAGCAGTACTTC
.	TRBD2	TRBV4-2	TRBJ2-1	CASSPRDYDDNEQFF	TGTGCCAGCAGCCCCCGGGACTATGATGACAATGAGCAGTTCTTC
once	.	TRBV27	TRBJ2-3	CASNHEDGVTDTQYF	TGTGCCAGTAACCACGAGGACGGTGTCACAGATACGCAGTATTTT
.	.	TRBV29-1	TRBJ1-2	CSVDSPGRDYGYTF	TGCAGCGTTGATTCCCCAGGGAGAGACTATGGCTACACCTTC
.	TRBD2	TRBV11-2	TRBJ2-1	CASSLGLDLPYNEQFF	TGTGCCAGCAGCCTGGGACTAGACCTTCCCTACAATGAGCAGTTCTTC
.	.	TRBV20-1	TRBJ2-7	CSAREIYEQYF	TGCAGTGCTAGGGAAATCTACGAGCAGTACTTC
.	.	TRBV13	TRBJ2-7	CASSFRRSEQYF	TGTGCCAGCAGCTTCCGGCGATCCGAGCAGTACTTC
.	TRBD1	TRBV13	TRBJ2-7	CARDPFGQGYSTAYEQYF	TGTGCCAGAGACCCCTTCGGACAGGGGTATTCCACCGCCTACGAGCAGTACTTC
few	.	TRBV9	TRBJ1-1	CASSVVQGNTEAFF	TGTGCCAGCAGCGTAGTTCAGGGGAACACTGAAGCTTTCTTT
once	TRBD1	TRBV28	TRBJ2-5	CASRGTDQETQYF	TGTGCCAGCAGGGGGACAGATCAAGAGACCCAGTACTTC
.	.	TRBV5-1	TRBJ1-1	CASSLSGGNTEAFF	TGCGCCAGCAGCTTATCGGGGGGGAACACTGAAGCTTTCTTT
.	.	TRBV28	TRBJ1-5	CASNPRINQPQHF	TGTGCCAGCAACCCCCGAATCAATCAGCCCCAGCATTTT
.	TRBD2	TRBV7-2	TRBJ2-3	CASRSSGSRTDTQYF	TGTGCCAGCAGGTCAAGCGGGAGTAGAACAGATACGCAGTATTTT
.	.	TRBV5-1	TRBJ2-1	CASSSGQGADEQFF	TGCGCCAGCAGCTCCGGCCAAGGGGCAGATGAGCAGTTCTTC
.	TRBD1	TRBV28	TRBJ1-2	CASLGVGTGAGYGYTF	TGTGCCAGCCTCGGAGTTGGGACAGGGGCCGGCTATGGCTACACCTTC
once	.	TRBV5-8	TRBJ2-1	CASSLFRGINEQFF	TGTGCCAGCAGCTTGTTCAGGGGAATTAATGAGCAGTTCTTC
.	.	TRBV10-2	TRBJ1-2	CATGTYGYTF	TGCGCCACAGGGACCTATGGCTACACCTTC